This TCR beta chain was recorded in a study of human T cells and chemical hapten exposure. Study overall: The patch tests put 0.01% DPC on the skin of the upper back and were read 6 days later. Study-level results: Once DPC sensitization occurred, TCRs above 1 in 1000 frequency showed no change.

This clonotype was found many times. Its target is not known. Described time point: patch test 3, about 24 weeks after DPC sensitization. As to treatment: therapeutic diphenylcyclopropenone sensitization with weekly scalp DPC. People who gave samples had alopecia, were 18 to 70 years old, and were suitable for DPC. TCRdb independently ran MiXCR on the RACE reads; one entry per CDR3 protein. This repertoire shows roughly 71,000 distinct CDR3 sequences, over 8.5% found once; its top ten account for roughly 1.5%. The clonotype was recovered from a woman in her forties or fifties with alopecia areata. Some clones in this sample may be carry-over from other donors' samples. The sequencing used whole blood, collected in connection with sensitization to the hapten diphenylcyclopropenone (DPC).

The DNA for the CDR3 is TGTGCCAGCAGTGACTCAGCGGGAGCCTACAATGAGCAGTTCTTC. It specifies CASSDSAGAYNEQFF. V gene TRBV6-4 combines with J gene TRBJ2-1; TRBD2 matches at 8 bases. J was trimmed by 2 bases and V by 0 bases; bases with no gene match: 0. The CDR3 runs 15 residues. CDR1 is MRHNA and CDR2 is SNTAGT in the germline V gene.